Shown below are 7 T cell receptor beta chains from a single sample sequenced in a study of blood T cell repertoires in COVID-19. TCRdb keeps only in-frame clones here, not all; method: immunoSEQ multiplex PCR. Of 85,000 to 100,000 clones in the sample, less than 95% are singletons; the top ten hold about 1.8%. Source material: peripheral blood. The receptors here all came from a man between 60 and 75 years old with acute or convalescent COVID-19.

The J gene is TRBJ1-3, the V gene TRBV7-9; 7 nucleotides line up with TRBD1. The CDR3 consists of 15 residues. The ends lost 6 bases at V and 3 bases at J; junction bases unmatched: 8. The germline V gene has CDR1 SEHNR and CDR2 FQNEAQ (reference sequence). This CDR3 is CASSARGPGGNTIYF. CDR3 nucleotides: TGTGCCAGCAGTGCAAGGGGGCCGGGTGGAAACACCATATATTTT.

CDR3: CASSLWGGGLEETQYF. CDR3 nucleotides: TGTGCCAGCAGCTTGTGGGGCGGGGGGTTAGAAGAGACCCAGTACTTC. The chain employs TRBV5-8 and TRBJ2-5, with 8 nucleotides matching TRBD2. CDR1 and CDR2 (germline): SGHTS, YDEGEE. Trimming cost V 1 base and J 3 bases; bases outside gene matches: 8. The CDR3 extends over 16 amino acids.

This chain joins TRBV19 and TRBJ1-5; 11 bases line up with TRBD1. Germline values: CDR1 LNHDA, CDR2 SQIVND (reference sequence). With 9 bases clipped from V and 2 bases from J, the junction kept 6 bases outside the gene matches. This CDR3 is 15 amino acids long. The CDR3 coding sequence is TGTGCCAGCGGACAGGGGGCGCGCGGCAATCAGCCCCAGCATTTT. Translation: CASGQGARGNQPQHF.

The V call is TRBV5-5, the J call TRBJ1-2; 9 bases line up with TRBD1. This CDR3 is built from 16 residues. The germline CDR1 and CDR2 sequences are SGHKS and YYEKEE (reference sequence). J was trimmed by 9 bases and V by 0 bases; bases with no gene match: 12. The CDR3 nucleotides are TGTGCCAGCAGCTTGGCGGGACAGGGTTTCGAGACGAGCTACACCTTC. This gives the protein CASSLAGQGFETSYTF.

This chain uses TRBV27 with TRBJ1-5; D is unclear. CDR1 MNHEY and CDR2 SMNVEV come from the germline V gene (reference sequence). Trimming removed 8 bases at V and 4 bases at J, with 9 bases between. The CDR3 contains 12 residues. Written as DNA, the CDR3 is TGTGCCAGCTCTCCAACTAATCAGCCCCAGCATTTT. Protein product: CASSPTNQPQHF.

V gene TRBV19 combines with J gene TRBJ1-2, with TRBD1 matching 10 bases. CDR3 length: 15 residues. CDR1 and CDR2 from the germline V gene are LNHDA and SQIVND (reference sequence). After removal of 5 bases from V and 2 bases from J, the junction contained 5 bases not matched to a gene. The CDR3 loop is CASSSPGQGNYGYTF. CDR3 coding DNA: TGTGCCAGTAGTTCGCCGGGACAGGGGAACTATGGCTACACCTTC.

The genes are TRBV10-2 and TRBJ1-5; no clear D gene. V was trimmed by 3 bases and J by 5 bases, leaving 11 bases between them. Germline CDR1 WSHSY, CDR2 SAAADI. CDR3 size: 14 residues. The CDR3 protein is CASSEGRLDQPQHF. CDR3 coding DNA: TGCGCCAGCAGTGAAGGAAGACTCGATCAGCCCCAGCATTTT.